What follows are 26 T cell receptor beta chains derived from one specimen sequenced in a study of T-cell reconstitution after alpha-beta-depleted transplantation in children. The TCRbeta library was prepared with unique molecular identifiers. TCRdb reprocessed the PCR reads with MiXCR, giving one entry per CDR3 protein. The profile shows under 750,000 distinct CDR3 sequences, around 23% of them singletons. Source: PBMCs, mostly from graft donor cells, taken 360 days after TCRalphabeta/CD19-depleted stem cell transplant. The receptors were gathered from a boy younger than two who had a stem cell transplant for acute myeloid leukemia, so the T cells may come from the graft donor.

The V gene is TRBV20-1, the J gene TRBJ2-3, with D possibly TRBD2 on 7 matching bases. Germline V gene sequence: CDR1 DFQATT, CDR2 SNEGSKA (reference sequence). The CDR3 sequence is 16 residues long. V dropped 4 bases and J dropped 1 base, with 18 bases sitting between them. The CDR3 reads CSATGARGARTDTQYF. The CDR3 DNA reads TGCAGTGCTACTGGTGCTCGGGGGGCTCGCACAGATACGCAGTATTTT.

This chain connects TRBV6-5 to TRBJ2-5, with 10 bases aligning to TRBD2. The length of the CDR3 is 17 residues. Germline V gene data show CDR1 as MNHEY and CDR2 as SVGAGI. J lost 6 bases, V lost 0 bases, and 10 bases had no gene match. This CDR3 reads CASSYSRTSGQFQTQYF. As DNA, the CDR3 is TGTGCCAGCAGTTACTCGAGGACTAGCGGCCAGTTTCAGACCCAGTACTTC.

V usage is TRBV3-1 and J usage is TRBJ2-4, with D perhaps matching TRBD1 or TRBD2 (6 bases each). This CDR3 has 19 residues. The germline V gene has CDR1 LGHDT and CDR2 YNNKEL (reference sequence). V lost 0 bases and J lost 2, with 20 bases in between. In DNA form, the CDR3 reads TGTGCCAGCAGCCAAGAGGGGGGCGTAGTTGCGGTTCCCAAAAACATTCAGTACTTC. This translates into CASSQEGGVVAVPKNIQYF.

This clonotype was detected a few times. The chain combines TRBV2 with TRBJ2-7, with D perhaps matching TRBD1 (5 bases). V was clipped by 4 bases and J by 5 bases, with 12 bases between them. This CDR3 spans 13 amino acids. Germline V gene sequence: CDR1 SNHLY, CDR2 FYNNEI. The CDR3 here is CASSATGTDEQYV. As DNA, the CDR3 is TGTGCCAGCAGTGCCACAGGTACGGACGAGCAGTACGTC.

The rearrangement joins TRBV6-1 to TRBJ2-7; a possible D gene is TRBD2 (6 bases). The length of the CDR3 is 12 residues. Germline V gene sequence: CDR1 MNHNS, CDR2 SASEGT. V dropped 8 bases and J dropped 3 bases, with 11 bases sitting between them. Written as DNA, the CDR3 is TGTGCCAGCGGCCGACTAGACTACGAGCAGTACGTC. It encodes CASGRLDYEQYV.

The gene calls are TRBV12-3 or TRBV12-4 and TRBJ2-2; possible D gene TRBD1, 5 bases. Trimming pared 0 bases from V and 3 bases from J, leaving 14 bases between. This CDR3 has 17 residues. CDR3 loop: CASSLAGWGRDTGELFF. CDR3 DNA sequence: TGTGCCAGCAGTTTAGCTGGATGGGGCAGGGACACCGGGGAGCTGTTTTTT.

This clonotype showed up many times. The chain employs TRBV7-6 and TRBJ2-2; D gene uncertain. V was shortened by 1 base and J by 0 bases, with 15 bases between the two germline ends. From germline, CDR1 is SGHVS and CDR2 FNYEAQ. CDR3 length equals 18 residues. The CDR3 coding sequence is TGTGCCAGCAGCTTAGGGCACGGATACACCGCGAACACCGGGGAGCTGTTTTTT. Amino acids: CASSLGHGYTANTGELFF.

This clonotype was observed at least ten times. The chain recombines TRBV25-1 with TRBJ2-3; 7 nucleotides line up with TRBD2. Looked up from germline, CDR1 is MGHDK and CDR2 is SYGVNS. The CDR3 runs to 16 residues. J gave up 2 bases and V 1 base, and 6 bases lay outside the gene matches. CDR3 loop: CASSEWTSHFTDTQYF. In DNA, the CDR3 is TGTGCCAGCAGTGAATGGACTAGTCATTTCACAGATACGCAGTATTTT.

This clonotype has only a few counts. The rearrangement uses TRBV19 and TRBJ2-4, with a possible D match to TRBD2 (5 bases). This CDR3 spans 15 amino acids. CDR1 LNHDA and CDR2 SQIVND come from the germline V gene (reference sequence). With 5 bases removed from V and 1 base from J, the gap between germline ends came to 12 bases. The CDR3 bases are TGTGCCAGTAGTGCCACGAGAGGGGCCAAAAACATTCAGTACTTC. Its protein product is CASSATRGAKNIQYF.

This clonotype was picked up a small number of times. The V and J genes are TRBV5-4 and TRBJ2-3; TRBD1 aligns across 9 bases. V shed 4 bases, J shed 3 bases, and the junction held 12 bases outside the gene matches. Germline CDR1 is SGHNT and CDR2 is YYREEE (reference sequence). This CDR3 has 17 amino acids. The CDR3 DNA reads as TGTGCCAGCAGCCTGGCCCCCGCGGGACAGGGAACAGATACGCAGTATTTT. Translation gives CASSLAPAGQGTDTQYF. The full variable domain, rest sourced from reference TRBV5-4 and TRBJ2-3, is ETGVTQSPTHLIKTRGQQVTLRCSSQSGHNTVSWYQQALGQGPQFIFQYYREEENGRGNFPPRFSGLQFPNYSSELNVNALELDDSALYLCASSLAPAGQGTDTQYFGPGTRLTVL.

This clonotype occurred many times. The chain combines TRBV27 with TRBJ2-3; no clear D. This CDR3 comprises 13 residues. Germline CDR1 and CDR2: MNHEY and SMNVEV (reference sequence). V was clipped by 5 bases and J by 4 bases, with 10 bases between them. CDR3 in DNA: TGTGCCAGCAGTACATTCATCGCAGATACGCAGTATTTT. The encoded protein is CASSTFIADTQYF.

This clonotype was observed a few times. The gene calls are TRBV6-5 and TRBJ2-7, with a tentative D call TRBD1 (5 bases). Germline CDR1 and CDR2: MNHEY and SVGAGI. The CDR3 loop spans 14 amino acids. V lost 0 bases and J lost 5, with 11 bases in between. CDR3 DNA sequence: TGTGCCAGCAGTTACTCGAAAGGGGTGGACGAGCAGTACGTC. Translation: CASSYSKGVDEQYV.

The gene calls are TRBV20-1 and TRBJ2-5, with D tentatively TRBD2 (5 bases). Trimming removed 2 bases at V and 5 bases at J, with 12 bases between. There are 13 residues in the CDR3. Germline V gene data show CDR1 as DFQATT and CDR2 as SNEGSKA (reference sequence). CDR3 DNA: TGCAGTGCTAGACGTACTACGGGGGAGACCCAGTACTTC. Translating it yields CSARRTTGETQYF.

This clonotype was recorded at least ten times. The CDR3 region has the DNA TGTGCCAGCAGCGAACTCGGAGGGACCATCTATGGCTACACCTTC. Its protein product is CASSELGGTIYGYTF. V is TRBV7-2 and J is TRBJ1-2; weak D call: TRBD1 (5 bases). The CDR3 covers 15 residues. Trimming pared 5 bases from V and 4 bases from J, leaving 17 bases between. Germline lookup yields CDR1 SGHTA and CDR2 FQGNSA.

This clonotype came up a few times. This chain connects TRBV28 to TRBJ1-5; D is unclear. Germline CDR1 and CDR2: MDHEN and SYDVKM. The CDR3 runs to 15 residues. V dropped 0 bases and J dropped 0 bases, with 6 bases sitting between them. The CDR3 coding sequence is TGTGCCAGCAGTTTATGGCAGAATAGCAATCAGCCCCAGCATTTT. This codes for CASSLWQNSNQPQHF.

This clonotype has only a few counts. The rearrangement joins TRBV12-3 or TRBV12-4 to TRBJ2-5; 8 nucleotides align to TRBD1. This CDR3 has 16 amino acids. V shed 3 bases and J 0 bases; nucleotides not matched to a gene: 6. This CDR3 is CASSFGTGLYQETQYF. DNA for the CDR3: TGTGCCAGCAGTTTCGGGACAGGTTTGTACCAAGAGACCCAGTACTTC.

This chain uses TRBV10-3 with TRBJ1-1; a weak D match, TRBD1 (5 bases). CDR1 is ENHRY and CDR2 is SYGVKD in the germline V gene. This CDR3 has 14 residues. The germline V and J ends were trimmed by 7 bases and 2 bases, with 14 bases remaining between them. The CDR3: CAITLGPINTEAFF. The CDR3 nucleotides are TGTGCCATCACCTTGGGACCGATCAACACTGAAGCTTTCTTT.

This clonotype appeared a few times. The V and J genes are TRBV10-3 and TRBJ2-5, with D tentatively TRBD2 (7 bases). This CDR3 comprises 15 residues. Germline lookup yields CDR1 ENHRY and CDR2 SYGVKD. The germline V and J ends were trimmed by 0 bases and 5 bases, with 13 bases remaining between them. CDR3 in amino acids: CAISESGGGGETQYF. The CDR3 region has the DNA TGTGCCATCAGTGAGTCTGGCGGGGGCGGGGAGACCCAGTACTTC.

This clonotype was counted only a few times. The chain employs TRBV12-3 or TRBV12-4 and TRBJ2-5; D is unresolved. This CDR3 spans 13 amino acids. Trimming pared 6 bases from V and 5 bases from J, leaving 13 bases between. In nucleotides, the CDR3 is TGTGCCAGCAGAGGGTTAGTTAGGGAGACCCAGTACTTC. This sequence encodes CASRGLVRETQYF.

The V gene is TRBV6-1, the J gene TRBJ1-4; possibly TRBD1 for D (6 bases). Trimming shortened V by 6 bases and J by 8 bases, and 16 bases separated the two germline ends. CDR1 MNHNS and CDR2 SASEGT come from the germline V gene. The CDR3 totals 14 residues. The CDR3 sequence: CASRNNRDKEKLFF. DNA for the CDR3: TGTGCCAGCAGAAACAACAGGGATAAGGAAAAACTGTTTTTT.

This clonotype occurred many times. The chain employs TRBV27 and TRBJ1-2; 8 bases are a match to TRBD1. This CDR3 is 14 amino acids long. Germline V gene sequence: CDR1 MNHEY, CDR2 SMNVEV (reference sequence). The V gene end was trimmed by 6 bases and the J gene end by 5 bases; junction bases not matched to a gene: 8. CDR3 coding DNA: TGTGCCAGCAGGCATGGACAGGGAGAATATGGCTACACCTTC. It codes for CASRHGQGEYGYTF.

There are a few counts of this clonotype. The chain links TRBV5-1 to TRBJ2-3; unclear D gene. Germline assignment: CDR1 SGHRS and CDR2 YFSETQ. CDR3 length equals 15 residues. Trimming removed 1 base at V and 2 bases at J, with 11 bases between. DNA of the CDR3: TGCGCCAGCAGCTTGTCCCAGCACAACACAGATACGCAGTATTTT. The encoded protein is CASSLSQHNTDTQYF.

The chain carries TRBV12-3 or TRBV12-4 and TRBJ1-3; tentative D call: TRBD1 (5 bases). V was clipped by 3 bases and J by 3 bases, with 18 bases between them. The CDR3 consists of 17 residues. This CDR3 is CASSLAQARDIGNTIYF. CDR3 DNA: TGTGCCAGCAGTTTGGCACAGGCAAGGGATATTGGAAACACCATATATTTT.

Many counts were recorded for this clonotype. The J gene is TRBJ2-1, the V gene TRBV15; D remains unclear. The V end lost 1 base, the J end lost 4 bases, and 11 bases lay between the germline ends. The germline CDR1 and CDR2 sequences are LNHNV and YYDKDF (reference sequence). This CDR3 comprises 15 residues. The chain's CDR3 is CATSRAWEKYNEQFF. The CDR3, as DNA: TGTGCCACCAGCAGAGCATGGGAAAAATACAATGAGCAGTTCTTC.

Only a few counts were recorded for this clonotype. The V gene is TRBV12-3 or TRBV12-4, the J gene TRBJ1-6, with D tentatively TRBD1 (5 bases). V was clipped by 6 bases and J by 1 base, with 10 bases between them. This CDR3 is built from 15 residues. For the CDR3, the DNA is TGTGCCAGCAGCCCCCAGGGTTCCTATAATTCACCCCTCCACTTT. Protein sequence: CASSPQGSYNSPLHF.

CDR3 DNA: TGCAGTGCTAGCCTCCAGGGAAACGAGCAGTACTTC. It yields the protein CSASLQGNEQYF. The gene calls are TRBV20-1 and TRBJ2-7, with a tentative D call TRBD1 (5 bases). Germline-derived CDR1 and CDR2 are DFQATT and SNEGSKA (reference sequence). Between the trimmed V and J ends, which lost 3 bases and 5 bases, there was a span of 11 bases. The CDR3 consists of 12 residues.